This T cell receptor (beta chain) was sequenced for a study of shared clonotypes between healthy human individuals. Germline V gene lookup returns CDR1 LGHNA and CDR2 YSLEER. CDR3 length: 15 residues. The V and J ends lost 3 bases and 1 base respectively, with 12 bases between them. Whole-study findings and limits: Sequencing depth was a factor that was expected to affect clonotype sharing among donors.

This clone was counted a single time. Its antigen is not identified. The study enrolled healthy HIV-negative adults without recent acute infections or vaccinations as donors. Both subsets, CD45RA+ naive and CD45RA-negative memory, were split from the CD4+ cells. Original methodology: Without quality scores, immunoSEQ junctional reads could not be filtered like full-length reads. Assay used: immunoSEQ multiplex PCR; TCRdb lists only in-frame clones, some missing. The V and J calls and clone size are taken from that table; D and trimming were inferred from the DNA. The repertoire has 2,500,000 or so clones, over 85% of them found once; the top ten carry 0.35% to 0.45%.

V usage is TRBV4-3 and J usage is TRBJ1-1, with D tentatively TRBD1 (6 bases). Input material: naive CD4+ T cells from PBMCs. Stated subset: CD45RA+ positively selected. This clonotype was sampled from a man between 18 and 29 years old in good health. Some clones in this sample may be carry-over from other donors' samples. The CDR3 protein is CASSQGGGQNTEAFF. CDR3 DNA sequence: TGCGCCAGCAGCCAGGGTGGGGGACAGAACACTGAAGCTTTCTTT.